Shown below are 19 T cell receptor beta chains from a single sample sequenced in a study of CD8+CD57+ T cells in acquired aplastic anemia. Sequencing was done on patients that had shown CD8+CD57+ cell expansion by flow cytometry. The TCR beta profiling, which covered VDJ combination and CDR3 sequence, was carried out using genomic DNA as the template. Each CDR3 protein is one row after TCRdb ran MiXCR on the reads. Among approximately 300,000 distinct CDR3 sequences, 45% to 65% were seen once, and the ten largest hold roughly 1.2%. Sequencing was done on a sample of sorted CD4+, CD8+, or CD8+CD57+ T cells (not recorded which) from PBMCs. These receptors all come from a human donor with aplastic anemia.

The rearrangement links TRBV7-2 to TRBJ1-5; the match to TRBD1 covers 7 bases. The length of the CDR3 is 15 residues. From germline, CDR1 is SGHTA and CDR2 FQGNSA. J lost 3 bases, V lost 4 bases, and 6 bases had no gene match. The CDR3 region has the DNA TGTGCCAGCAGCTCGGCAGGGGGGGTCAATCAGCCCCAGCATTTT. It yields the protein CASSSAGGVNQPQHF.

This chain connects TRBV5-1 to TRBJ2-7, with 7 positions matching TRBD2. CDR1 SGHRS and CDR2 YFSETQ come from the germline V gene. The V gene end was trimmed by 7 bases and the J gene end by 4 bases; junction bases not matched to a gene: 11. The CDR3 length is 14 residues. CDR3 protein: CASAPRSGMYEQYF. The DNA of the CDR3 is TGCGCCAGCGCCCCGCGGAGCGGGATGTACGAGCAGTACTTC.

The V call is TRBV2, the J call TRBJ2-5; the D gene is possibly TRBD1 (5 bases). The CDR3 extends over 14 amino acids. CDR1 is SNHLY and CDR2 is FYNNEI in the germline V gene. The V gene lost 7 bases and the J gene lost 4 bases, with 16 bases spanning the gap. CDR3 sequence: CASTGANGIETQYF. CDR3 nucleotides: TGTGCCAGCACTGGGGCGAATGGTATAGAGACCCAGTACTTC.

The sample holds one count of this clonotype. The gene calls are TRBV9 and TRBJ2-3; 9 bases align to TRBD2. V lost 7 bases to trimming and J lost 11 bases; unmatched junction nucleotides: 26. There are 18 residues in the CDR3. In germline, CDR1 is SGDLS, CDR2 YYNGEE. CDR3: CASSPGLGGTSGQVLQYF. The CDR3 DNA reads TGTGCCAGCTCACCGGGCCTAGGGGGAACTAGCGGGCAAGTCTTGCAGTATTTT. Full variable domain (remainder filled in from reference TRBV9 and TRBJ2-3): DSGVTQTPKHLITATGQRVTLRCSPRSGDLSVYWYQQSLDQGLQFLIQYYNGEERAKGNILERFSAQQFPDLHSELNLSSLELGDSALYFCASSPGLGGTSGQVLQYFGPGTRLTVL.

This clonotype was seen a few times. V and J are TRBV10-1 and TRBJ1-5; 12 nucleotides line up with TRBD1. The length of the CDR3 is 15 residues. V trimming: 6 bases; J trimming: 4 bases; junction bases outside the gene matches: 4. Germline CDR1 is WNHNN and CDR2 is SYGVQD (reference sequence). The CDR3 region is CASRPGQGANQPQHF. The DNA for the CDR3 is TGCGCCAGCAGGCCGGGACAGGGGGCGAATCAGCCCCAGCATTTT.

A note on this clonotype: One end of the junction fails to match germline, which may point to a read error. The gene calls are TRBV7-7 and TRBJ2-3, with no clear D. This CDR3 spans 13 amino acids. Germline-derived CDR1 and CDR2 are SSHAT and FNYEAQ (reference sequence). The CDR3 DNA sequence: TGTGCTAGCAGCTTAGATTCTTGGGATACGCAGTATTTT. It encodes CASSLDSWDTQYF. Full variable domain (remainder filled in from reference TRBV7-7 and TRBJ2-3): GAGVSQSPRYKVTKRGQDVTLRCDPISSHATLYWYQQALGQGPEFLTYFNYEAQPDKSGLPSDRFSAERPEGSISTLTIQRTEQRDSAMYRCASSLDSWDTQYFGPGTRLTVL.

The chain couples TRBV15 to TRBJ1-5; tentatively, D is TRBD1 (6 bases). Germline values: CDR1 LNHNV, CDR2 YYDKDF (reference sequence). The CDR3 extends over 15 amino acids. Trimming cost V 1 base and J 5 bases, with 12 bases left between them. CDR3 DNA: TGTGCCACCAGCAGAGCGGCGGACAGTGATCAGCCCCAGCATTTT. It translates to CATSRAADSDQPQHF.

This chain uses TRBV7-8 with TRBJ1-2; possibly TRBD1 for D (5 bases). V gave up 5 bases and J gave up 5 bases, with 18 bases separating them. Per germline, CDR1 SGHVS and CDR2 FQNEAQ. The CDR3 covers 15 residues. CDR3 region: CASSHKKGPPYGYTF. CDR3 nucleotide sequence: TGTGCCAGCAGCCACAAAAAGGGGCCCCCATATGGCTACACCTTC.

As regards this clonotype: The germline gene is not matched at one end of the junction; a read error may be the cause. This chain's CDR3 is CASSVAPGYTEQFF. The CDR3 coding sequence is TGTGCCAGCAGCGTAGCTCCGGGGTACACTGAGCAGTTCTTC. V is TRBV9 and J is TRBJ2-1; weak D call: TRBD2 (5 bases). This CDR3 is built from 14 residues. Germline V gene data show CDR1 as SGDLS and CDR2 as YYNGEE. The full variable domain, its missing parts supplied by reference TRBV9 and TRBJ2-1, is DSGVTQTPKHLITATGQRVTLRCSPRSGDLSVYWYQQSLDQGLQFLIQYYNGEERAKGNILERFSAQQFPDLHSELNLSSLELGDSALYFCASSVAPGYTEQFFGPGTRLTVL.

This clonotype was recorded at least ten times. The J gene is TRBJ2-3, the V gene TRBV25-1; TRBD2 aligns across 9 bases. V dropped 0 bases and J dropped 6; count of bases not matched to a gene: 13. This CDR3 is 18 amino acids long. Germline assignment: CDR1 MGHDK and CDR2 SYGVNS. In nucleotides, the CDR3 is TGTGCCAGCAGTGAATATGAGGGCGCGGGGGGGCTGGGGGATACGCAGTATTTT. Its translation is CASSEYEGAGGLGDTQYF.

Points on this clonotype: An end of the junction does not agree with germline; a read error may underlie this. This sequence joins TRBV4-2 and TRBJ2-3; 9 bases map to TRBD2. Germline lookup yields CDR1 LGHNA and CDR2 YNFKEQ. The CDR3 consists of 17 residues. The CDR3 region is CASSQDPSGDRADTQYF. CDR3 bases: TGTGCCAGCAGCCAAGACCCTAGCGGGGATCGGGCAGATACGCAATATTTT.

On this clonotype itself: Relative to the germline gene, one junction end is altered; a read error may explain this. V gene TRBV5-1 combines with J gene TRBJ1-6; D is unresolved. Per germline, CDR1 SGHRS and CDR2 YFSETQ. This CDR3 is built from 14 residues. The CDR3 loop reads CASSPRDFTSPLHF. The CDR3 region has the DNA TGTGCCAGCAGTCCCCGAGACTTCACTTCACCCCTCCACTTT.

This clonotype was seen at least ten times. CDR3 in amino acids: CASSEGSPNYDYEQYF. CDR3 in DNA: TGTGCCAGCAGTGAAGGATCCCCCAACTACGACTACGAGCAGTACTTC. J is TRBJ2-7 and V is TRBV2; D call uncertain. V lost 1 base, J lost 3 bases, and 16 bases lay in between. The germline gives CDR1 SNHLY, CDR2 FYNNEI. This CDR3 comprises 16 residues. The full variable domain, its missing parts supplied by reference TRBV2 and TRBJ2-7, is EPEVTQTPSHQVTQMGQEVILRCVPISNHLYFYWYRQILGQKVEFLVSFYNNEISEKSEIFDDQFSVERPDGSNFTLKIRSTKLEDSAMYFCASSEGSPNYDYEQYFGPGTRLTVT.

This chain links TRBV18 with TRBJ2-5; 11 nucleotides agree with TRBD1. The J call may be faulty, since TRBJ2-7 better matches the DNA end. The CDR3 consists of 15 residues. CDR1 KGHSH and CDR2 LQKENI come from the germline V gene. DNA for the CDR3: TGTGCCAGCTCAACCGGGACAGGGGGTTCCTACGAGCAGTACTTC. As protein: CASSTGTGGSYEQYF.

This clonotype was found many times. The genes are TRBV5-8 and TRBJ1-2; D gene uncertain. Trimming left V 1 base short and J 8 bases short, with 21 bases between. Looked up from germline, CDR1 is SGHTS and CDR2 is YDEGEE. The CDR3 is made up of 16 amino acids. CDR3 loop: CASSLFQDPPGEGYTF. The CDR3 bases are TGTGCCAGCAGCTTGTTCCAGGATCCGCCTGGGGAGGGCTACACCTTC.

This clonotype has only one observation. In DNA, the CDR3 is TGTGCCAGTACCTCCGGGACACTTACTAATTCACCCCTCCACTTT. Protein sequence: CASTSGTLTNSPLHF. The J gene is TRBJ1-6, the V gene TRBV7-2; weak D call: TRBD1 (6 bases). The CDR3 extends over 15 amino acids. Trimming stripped 9 bases from V and 6 bases from J, with 18 bases between. CDR1 is SGHTA, CDR2 FQGNSA, per germline.

This clonotype was observed many times. This chain links TRBV25-1 with TRBJ1-6, with a weak D call TRBD1 (6 bases). The V and J ends lost 3 bases and 3 bases respectively, with 18 bases between them. This CDR3 comprises 18 residues. CDR1 is MGHDK, CDR2 SYGVNS, per germline. This chain's CDR3 is CASSEAPLDSFYNSPLHF. Written as DNA, the CDR3 is TGTGCCAGCAGTGAGGCCCCTTTGGACAGTTTCTATAATTCACCCCTCCACTTT. The full variable domain, in which reference TRBV25-1 and TRBJ1-6 provide the parts outside the CDR3, is EADIYQTPRYLVIGTGKKITLECSQTMGHDKMYWYQQDPGMELHLIHYSYGVNSTEKGDLSSESTVSRIRTEHFPLTLESARPSHTSQYLCASSEAPLDSFYNSPLHFGNGTRLTVT.

In its sample, this clonotype was seen many times. The chain combines TRBV3-1 with TRBJ1-1; tentatively, D is TRBD1 (6 bases). V was trimmed by 7 bases and J by 8 bases, leaving 14 bases between them. The CDR3 totals 12 residues. Germline loops: CDR1 LGHDT, CDR2 YNNKEL (reference sequence). This CDR3 is CASTRAGTEAFF. CDR3 DNA sequence: TGTGCCAGCACCCGAGCCGGGACAGAAGCTTTCTTT.

Concerning this clonotype itself: One junction end does not reproduce the germline sequence, and a read error may be involved. CDR3 sequence reads: CASGVGPPTGELSF. The CDR3, as DNA: TGTGCCAGCGGCGTAGGGCCACCAACCGGGGAGCTGTCTTTT. J is TRBJ2-2 and V is TRBV9; maybe TRBD2 (5 bases). Germline lookup yields CDR1 SGDLS and CDR2 YYNGEE. The CDR3 is 14 residues long.